This is a list of T cell receptor beta chains from one sample in a study of blood T cell repertoires in COVID-19. Measured with immunoSEQ multiplex PCR; TCRdb has only the in-frame clones, and not every one. The sample holds approximately 100,000 clones, roughly 90% seen once. The sequenced sample was peripheral blood. The source of these receptors is a man between 65 and 85 years old with acute or convalescent COVID-19. Both conserved end residues are part of each CDR3. A D gene is named only where the DNA matches it firmly. Not all rows give a size; the values are once, few, many and, for expanded clones, a class.

size,D,J,V,DNA,CDR3
.,.,TRBJ2-1,TRBV27,TGTGCCAGCAGTTTAGAGGACAGCCGGAATGAGCAGTTCTTC,CASSLEDSRNEQFF
.,.,TRBJ1-6,TRBV10-2,TGCGCCACCCGACAGGCAAATTCACCCCTCCACTTT,CATRQANSPLHF
.,.,TRBJ1-1,TRBV5-1,TGCGCCAGCAGCTTTATAGGACAAAAAGAAGCTTTCTTT,CASSFIGQKEAFF
.,.,TRBJ1-2,TRBV4-1,TGCGCCAGCAGCCGTACGGGGGGGTTCGACTATGGCTACACCTTC,CASSRTGGFDYGYTF
.,.,TRBJ2-7,TRBV14,TGTGCCAGCAGCCAGAGGTCTTTCTACGAGCAGTACTTC,CASSQRSFYEQYF
.,.,TRBJ1-2,TRBV7-9,TGTGCCAGCAGCTTATCCGGGACACACTATGGCTACACCTTC,CASSLSGTHYGYTF
.,TRBD1,TRBJ2-5,TRBV5-1,TGCGCCAGCAGGGTGACAGGGGCGAACCAAGAGACCCAGTACTTC,CASRVTGANQETQYF
.,TRBD2,TRBJ2-1,TRBV27,TGTGCCAGCAGTTTATCCTGGGGGCTAGCGGGAGACAGTGAGCAGTTCTTC,CASSLSWGLAGDSEQFF
.,.,TRBJ2-2,TRBV5-5,TGTGCCAGCAGCTTGGCGACCGGGGAGCTGTTTTTT,CASSLATGELFF
.,TRBD1,TRBJ1-6,TRBV7-9,TGTGCCAGCAGCCGGGGACAGAAAAATTCACCCCTCCACTTT,CASSRGQKNSPLHF
.,.,TRBJ1-2,TRBV7-9,TGTGCCAGCAGCTTAGCCGGGTATACGAATGGCTACACCTTC,CASSLAGYTNGYTF
.,.,TRBJ2-1,TRBV10-3,TGTGCCGTGGGGGGGCGGGAATACAATGAGCAGTTCTTC,CAVGGREYNEQFF
.,.,TRBJ1-5,TRBV30,TGTGCCTGGAGCGAGGATAGCAATCAGCCCCAGCATTTT,CAWSEDSNQPQHF
.,.,TRBJ2-1,TRBV7-8,TGTGCCAGCAGCTCCCCGGGGGGGACCAGGGGGTGGGAGCAGTTCTTC,CASSSPGGTRGWEQFF
.,.,TRBJ2-1,TRBV7-2,TGTGCCAGCAGACTCGACTGGAGCTCCTACAATGAGCAGTTCTTC,CASRLDWSSYNEQFF
.,TRBD2,TRBJ2-1,TRBV19,TGTGCCAGTAGACCTACTAGCGGGGGTAAATACAATGAGCAGTTCTTC,CASRPTSGGKYNEQFF
.,TRBD1,TRBJ1-6,TRBV7-9,TGTGCCACAAATCCGCAGGGGGCAAGTTCACCCCTCCACTTT,CATNPQGASSPLHF
.,.,TRBJ2-7,TRBV10-2,TGCGCCAGCAGTGGGGAGGTCTCCGAGCAGTACTTC,CASSGEVSEQYF
.,.,TRBJ1-2,TRBV5-5,TGTGCCAGCAGCTTAAAAGTGGTAGACTATGGCTACACCTTC,CASSLKVVDYGYTF
.,.,TRBJ1-1,TRBV4-1,TGCGCCAGCAGCCAACCAGGGGTAGGAACTGAAGCTTTCTTT,CASSQPGVGTEAFF
.,.,TRBJ1-1,TRBV12-3/TRBV12-4,TGTGCCAGCAGTTTAGGGGGGCGGACTGAAGCTTTCTTT,CASSLGGRTEAFF
.,.,TRBJ2-7,TRBV5-1,TGCGCCAGCAGCTTGATGGAGGGGCCTTTCTACGAGCAGTACTTC,CASSLMEGPFYEQYF
.,.,TRBJ1-3,TRBV6-5,TGTGCCAGCAGCCCGGCGGGTGGAAACACCATATATTTT,CASSPAGGNTIYF
.,.,TRBJ2-7,TRBV7-9,TGTGCCAGCAGCTTCACAGACTACGAGCAGTACTTC,CASSFTDYEQYF
.,.,TRBJ2-5,TRBV21-1,TGTGCCAGCAGCAAAGGAGAGGGACAGACCCAAGAGACCCAGTACTTC,CASSKGEGQTQETQYF
.,TRBD1,TRBJ1-5,TRBV6-5,TGTGCCAGCGAAACAGGGGGAGGCCAGCCCCAGCATTTT,CASETGGGQPQHF
.,TRBD1,TRBJ2-1,TRBV5-6,TGTGCCAGCAGCTTGGCTAGGACAGGGTTCAATGAGCAGTTCTTC,CASSLARTGFNEQFF
once,TRBD1,TRBJ1-6,TRBV19,TGTGCCAGTAGTATCTGGACAGGGGTGAATTCACCCCTCCACTTT,CASSIWTGVNSPLHF
.,.,TRBJ1-1,TRBV29-1,TGCAGCGTTCTGCGAGAATACACTGAAGCTTTCTTT,CSVLREYTEAFF
.,.,TRBJ1-5,TRBV19,TGTGCCAGTACCATCTGGGGAGATGGCAATCAGCCCCAGCATTTT,CASTIWGDGNQPQHF
.,TRBD1,TRBJ2-4,TRBV5-1,TGCGCCAGCAGACAGGGGGACCTAGCCAAAAACATTCAGTACTTC,CASRQGDLAKNIQYF
.,.,TRBJ1-2,TRBV20-1,TGCAGTGCTAGTCCAGGGTTTGGCTACACCTTC,CSASPGFGYTF
.,TRBD2,TRBJ2-5,TRBV30,TGTGCCTGGAGTGTACTAGCGTACCAAGAGACCCAGTACTTC,CAWSVLAYQETQYF
few,.,TRBJ2-7,TRBV3-1/TRBV3-2,TGTGCCAGCAGCCAAGAATTGGGGGGTAGCTCCTACGAGCAGTACTTC,CASSQELGGSSYEQYF
.,.,TRBJ1-6,TRBV10-1,TGCGCCAGCAGTGAACGGGGGTTGGGTTCACCCCTCCACTTT,CASSERGLGSPLHF
.,.,TRBJ1-2,TRBV30,TGTGCCTGGAGCCTGCGCAGGGGACATGGCTACACCTTC,CAWSLRRGHGYTF
.,TRBD1,TRBJ2-3,TRBV5-6,TGTGCCAGCAGCCACTGGACAGGGATAACAGATACGCAGTATTTT,CASSHWTGITDTQYF
.,.,TRBJ2-7,TRBV11-3,TGTGCCAGCAGCTTAGCCACAGGGAGTGGCTACGAGCAGTACTTC,CASSLATGSGYEQYF
.,.,TRBJ2-3,TRBV7-9,TGTGCCAGCAGCTCATCGGGTAGCCCCGCAGATACGCAGTATTTT,CASSSSGSPADTQYF
.,TRBD1,TRBJ2-1,TRBV19,TGTGCCAGTAGTCCTCCTGGAGGGACAGGGGGAGTAAATGAGCAGTTCTTC,CASSPPGGTGGVNEQFF
.,.,TRBJ2-1,TRBV30,TGTGCCTGGAGTTTAGAAAATGAGCAGTTCTTC,CAWSLENEQFF
.,TRBD2,TRBJ2-7,TRBV24-1,TGTGCCACCAGTGATCCCACTAGCGGGAGGGCAAACGAGCAGTACTTC,CATSDPTSGRANEQYF
few,TRBD1,TRBJ1-6,TRBV6-2/TRBV6-3,TGTGCCAGCAGCCAAGGGACAGGGGTTGGCAATTCACCCCTCCACTTT,CASSQGTGVGNSPLHF
.,TRBD2,TRBJ2-3,TRBV7-2,TGTGCCAGCAGCTTTCGTAGCGGGGGCCCCACAGATACGCAGTATTTT,CASSFRSGGPTDTQYF
.,TRBD2,TRBJ2-3,TRBV2,TGTGCCAGCAGTCCTAGCGGGGGGGCATCGGATACGCAGTATTTT,CASSPSGGASDTQYF
.,TRBD2,TRBJ2-7,TRBV3-1/TRBV3-2,TGTGCCAGCAGCCAAACTAGCGGGAGCTACGAGCAGTACTTC,CASSQTSGSYEQYF
once,TRBD1,TRBJ2-7,TRBV2,TGTGCCAGCAGCTCAGGGGGCCGAACTCTTTCCTACGAGCAGTACTTC,CASSSGGRTLSYEQYF
.,.,TRBJ2-7,TRBV10-2,TGCGCCAGCAGTGAGTCGAGCGAGCAGTACTTC,CASSESSEQYF